This passage covers 8 T cell receptor beta chains from one sample sequenced in a study of PD-1 blockade in classical Hodgkin lymphoma. Time point defined: cycle 4 day 1 (C4D1), after 6 weeks of nivolumab. Each and every patient relapsed after autologous stem cell transplantation, and patients got differing brentuximab vedotin exposure. The table came from immunoSEQ multiplex PCR; TCRdb's copy has only in-frame clones and leaves some out. The sample carries over 60,000 clones, about 89% recorded once. Sequences were derived from peripheral blood mononuclear cells (PBMCs), sampled before the fourth cycle of nivolumab. All receptors derive from a human donor with classical Hodgkin lymphoma.

Here the CDR3 DNA reads TGCAGCGTTCCGAGCTTCCCTTACAATGAGCAGTTCTTC. Translated, it gives CSVPSFPYNEQFF. J is TRBJ2-1 and V is TRBV29-1, with no clear D. CDR3 length equals 13 residues. V gave up 5 bases and J gave up 4 bases, with 12 bases separating them. From germline, CDR1 is SQVTM and CDR2 ANQGSEA.

The chain has TRBV18 and TRBJ2-5; 11 positions agree with TRBD2. CDR3 length: 16 amino acids. V shed 1 base, J shed 3 bases, and the junction held 4 bases outside the gene matches. Germline V CDR1 and CDR2: KGHSH, LQKENI. This CDR3 is CASSPLLSGGEETQYF. The DNA for the CDR3 is TGTGCCAGCTCACCACTTCTTAGCGGGGGGGAAGAGACCCAGTACTTC. Looking up the rest from reference TRBV18 and TRBJ2-5 gives the full variable domain: NAGVMQNPRHLVRRRGQEARLRCSPMKGHSHVYWYRQLPEEGLKFMVYLQKENIIDESGMPKERFSAEFPKEGPSILRIQQVVRGDSAAYFCASSPLLSGGEETQYFGPGTRLLVL.

This chain joins TRBV6-1 and TRBJ1-1; no firm D call. The CDR3 consists of 14 residues. The germline CDR1 and CDR2 sequences are MNHNS and SASEGT. Trimming removed 4 bases at V and 4 bases at J, with 13 bases between. The CDR3 DNA sequence: TGTGCCAGCAGTGTCCGGGCCCCTAGCACTGAAGCTTTCTTT. It specifies CASSVRAPSTEAFF.

The genes are TRBV6-1 and TRBJ1-1; D is ambiguous. In germline, CDR1 is MNHNS, CDR2 SASEGT. Trimming removed 6 bases at V and 0 bases at J, with 5 bases between. CDR3 length equals 12 residues. The CDR3 nucleotides are TGTGCCAGCAGCCGAATGAACACTGAAGCTTTCTTT. Its protein is CASSRMNTEAFF.

This sequence joins TRBV10-3 and TRBJ2-7; 10 positions match TRBD1. The V segment lost 2 bases and the J segment 6 bases; nucleotides outside the gene matches: 4. The CDR3 runs 14 residues. Germline values: CDR1 ENHRY, CDR2 SYGVKD. Here the CDR3 reads CAISEPTGGTEQYF. CDR3 nucleotides: TGTGCCATCAGTGAGCCGACAGGGGGCACCGAGCAGTACTTC.

The rearrangement joins TRBV2 to TRBJ1-4; D is uncertain. The CDR3 sequence is 18 residues long. Germline V gives CDR1 SNHLY, CDR2 FYNNEI. V dropped 8 bases and J dropped 0 bases, with 22 bases sitting between them. CDR3 nucleotide sequence: TGTGCCAGCCTGAGGCCGGGCCAGAGTTATGCAACTAATGAAAAACTGTTTTTT. It is translated as CASLRPGQSYATNEKLFF.

This clone was seen a single time. The rearrangement joins TRBV9 to TRBJ2-1; 8 bases align to TRBD2. Germline values: CDR1 SGDLS, CDR2 YYNGEE. The CDR3 runs to 16 residues. The trim removed 2 bases at V and 7 bases at J, leaving 11 bases unmatched. This CDR3 is CASSVAGTSSSNEQFF. The DNA of the CDR3 is TGTGCCAGCAGCGTCGCCGGGACTAGTAGTAGTAATGAGCAGTTCTTC.

This chain links TRBV15 with TRBJ1-1; tentative D call: TRBD1 (5 bases). The V and J ends lost 0 bases and 7 bases respectively, with 9 bases between them. This CDR3 has 13 residues. Germline V CDR1 and CDR2: LNHNV, YYDKDF (reference sequence). DNA of the CDR3: TGTGCCACCAGCAGAGATCGGGGCGGTGAAGCTTTCTTT. Amino acid sequence: CATSRDRGGEAFF.